This TCR beta chain is from a study of blood T cells in healthy people across ages. The CDR3 sequence is 14 residues long. V was shortened by 3 bases and J by 0 bases, with 8 bases between the two germline ends. Germline assignment: CDR1 DFQATT and CDR2 SNEGSKA (reference sequence). Isolated per sample were at least 7 million PBMCs. Each sample provided at least 5.5 micrograms of extracted total RNA. Alongside a J-beta primer mix, a sample-barcoded 5' primer served in a second PCR lasting about 7 to 11 cycles. TCRdb redid the calling of the 5' RACE reads with MiXCR, one entry per CDR3 protein. The data contain about 670,000 distinct CDR3 sequences, roughly 43% of them seen just once; the ten biggest clones take up 25% to 30%.

The sample consisted of blood. This TCR came from a man older than 75 in good health. The rearrangement links TRBV20-1 to TRBJ2-2; D gene uncertain. The CDR3 sequence: CSASFPANTGELFF. CDR3 nucleotide sequence: TGCAGTGCTAGTTTTCCGGCGAACACCGGGGAGCTGTTTTTT.